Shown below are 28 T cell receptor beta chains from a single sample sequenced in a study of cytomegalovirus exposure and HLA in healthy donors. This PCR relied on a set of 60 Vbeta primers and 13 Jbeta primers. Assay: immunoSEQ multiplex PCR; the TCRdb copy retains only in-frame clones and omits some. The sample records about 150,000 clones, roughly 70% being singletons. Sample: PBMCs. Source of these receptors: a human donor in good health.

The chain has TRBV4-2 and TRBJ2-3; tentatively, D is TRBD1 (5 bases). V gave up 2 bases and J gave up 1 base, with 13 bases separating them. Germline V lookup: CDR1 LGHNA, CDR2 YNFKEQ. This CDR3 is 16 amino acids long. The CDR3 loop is CASSQRKIGGTDTQYF. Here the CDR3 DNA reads TGTGCCAGCAGCCAAAGAAAGATAGGGGGCACAGATACGCAGTATTTT.

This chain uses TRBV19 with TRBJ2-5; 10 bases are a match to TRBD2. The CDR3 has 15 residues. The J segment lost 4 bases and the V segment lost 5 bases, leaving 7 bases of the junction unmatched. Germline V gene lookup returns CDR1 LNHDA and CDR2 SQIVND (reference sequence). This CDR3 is CASSRLAGGRETQYF. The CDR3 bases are TGTGCCAGTAGTCGATTAGCGGGAGGCCGAGAGACCCAGTACTTC.

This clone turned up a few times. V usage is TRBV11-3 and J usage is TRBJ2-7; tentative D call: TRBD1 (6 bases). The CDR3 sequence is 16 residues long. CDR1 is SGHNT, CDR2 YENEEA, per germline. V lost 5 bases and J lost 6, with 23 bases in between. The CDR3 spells CASSPRAPGAGVEQYF. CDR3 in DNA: TGTGCCAGCAGCCCCAGGGCGCCAGGGGCTGGGGTCGAGCAGTACTTC.

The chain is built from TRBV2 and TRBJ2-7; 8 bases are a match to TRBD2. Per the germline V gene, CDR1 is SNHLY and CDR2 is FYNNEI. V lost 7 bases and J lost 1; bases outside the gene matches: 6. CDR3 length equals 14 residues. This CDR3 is CASIPGGGSYEQYF. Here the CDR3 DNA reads TGTGCCAGCATTCCGGGGGGGGGTTCCTACGAGCAGTACTTC.

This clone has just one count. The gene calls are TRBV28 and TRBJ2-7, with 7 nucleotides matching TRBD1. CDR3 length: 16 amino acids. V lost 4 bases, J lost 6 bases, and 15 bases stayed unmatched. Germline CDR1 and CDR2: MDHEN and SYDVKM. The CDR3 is CASSSPLTGWLSEQYF. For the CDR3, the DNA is TGTGCCAGCAGTTCCCCCTTGACAGGGTGGCTATCCGAGCAGTACTTC.

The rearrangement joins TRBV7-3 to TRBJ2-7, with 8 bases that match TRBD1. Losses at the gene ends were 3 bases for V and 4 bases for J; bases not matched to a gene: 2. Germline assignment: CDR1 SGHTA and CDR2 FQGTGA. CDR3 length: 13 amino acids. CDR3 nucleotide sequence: TGTGCCAGCAGCTTTGACAGGGGTTACGAGCAGTACTTC. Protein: CASSFDRGYEQYF.

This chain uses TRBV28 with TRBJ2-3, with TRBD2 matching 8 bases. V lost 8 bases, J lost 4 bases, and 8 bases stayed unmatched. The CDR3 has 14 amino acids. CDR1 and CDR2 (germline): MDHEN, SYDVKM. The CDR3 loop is CASGTSSNPDTQYF. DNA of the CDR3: TGTGCCAGCGGGACTAGTTCCAACCCAGATACGCAGTATTTT.

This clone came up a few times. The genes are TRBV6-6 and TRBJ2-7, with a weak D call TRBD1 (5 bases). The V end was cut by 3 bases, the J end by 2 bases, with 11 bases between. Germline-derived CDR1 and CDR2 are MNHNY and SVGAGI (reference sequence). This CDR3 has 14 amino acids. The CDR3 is CASSYWPGTYEQYF. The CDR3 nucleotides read TGTGCCAGCAGTTATTGGCCAGGGACCTACGAGCAGTACTTC.

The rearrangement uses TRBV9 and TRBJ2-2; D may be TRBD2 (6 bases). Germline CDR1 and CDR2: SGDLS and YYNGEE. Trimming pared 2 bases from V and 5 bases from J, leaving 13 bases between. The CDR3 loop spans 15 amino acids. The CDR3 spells CASSVLQGGTGELFF. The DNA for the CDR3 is TGTGCCAGCAGCGTGTTGCAGGGAGGAACCGGGGAGCTGTTTTTT.

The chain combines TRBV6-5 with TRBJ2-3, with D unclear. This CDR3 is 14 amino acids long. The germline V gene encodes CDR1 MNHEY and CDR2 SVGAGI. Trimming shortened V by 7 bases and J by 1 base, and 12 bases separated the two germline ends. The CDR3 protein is CASKETPRTDTQYF. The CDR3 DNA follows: TGTGCCAGCAAGGAGACTCCCCGCACAGATACGCAGTATTTT.

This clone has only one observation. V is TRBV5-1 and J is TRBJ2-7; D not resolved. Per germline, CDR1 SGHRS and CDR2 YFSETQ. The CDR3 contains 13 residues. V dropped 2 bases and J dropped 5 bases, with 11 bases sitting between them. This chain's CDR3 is CASSFNSINEQYF. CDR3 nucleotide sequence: TGCGCCAGCAGCTTTAACAGTATCAACGAGCAGTACTTC. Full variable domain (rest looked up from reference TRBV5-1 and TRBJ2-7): KAGVTQTPRYLIKTRGQQVTLSCSPISGHRSVSWYQQTPGQGLQFLFEYFSETQRNKGNFPGRFSGRQFSNSRSEMNVSTLELGDSALYLCASSFNSINEQYFGPGTRLTVT.

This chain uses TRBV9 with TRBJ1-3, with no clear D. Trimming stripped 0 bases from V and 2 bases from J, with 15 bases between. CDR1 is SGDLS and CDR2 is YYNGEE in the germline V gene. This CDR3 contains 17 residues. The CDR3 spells CASSVALTTRAGNTIYF. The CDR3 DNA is TGTGCCAGCAGCGTAGCACTCACAACGCGGGCTGGAAACACCATATATTTT.

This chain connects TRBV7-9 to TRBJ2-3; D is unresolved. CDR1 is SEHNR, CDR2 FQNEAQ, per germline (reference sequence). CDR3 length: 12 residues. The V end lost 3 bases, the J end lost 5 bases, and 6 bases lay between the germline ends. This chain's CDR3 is CASSFPRDTQYF. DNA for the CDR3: TGTGCCAGCAGCTTCCCCCGAGATACGCAGTATTTT. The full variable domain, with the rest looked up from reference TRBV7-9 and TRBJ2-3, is DTGVSQNPRHKITKRGQNVTFRCDPISEHNRLYWYRQTLGQGPEFLTYFQNEAQLEKSRLLSDRFSAERPKGSFSTLEIQRTEQGDSAMYLCASSFPRDTQYFGPGTRLTVL.

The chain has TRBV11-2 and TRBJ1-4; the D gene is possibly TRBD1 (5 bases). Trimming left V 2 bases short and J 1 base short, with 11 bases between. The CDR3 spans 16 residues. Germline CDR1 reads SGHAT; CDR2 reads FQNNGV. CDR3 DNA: TGTGCCAGCAGCTTAACTGGGGGAGGAACTAATGAAAAACTGTTTTTT. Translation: CASSLTGGGTNEKLFF.

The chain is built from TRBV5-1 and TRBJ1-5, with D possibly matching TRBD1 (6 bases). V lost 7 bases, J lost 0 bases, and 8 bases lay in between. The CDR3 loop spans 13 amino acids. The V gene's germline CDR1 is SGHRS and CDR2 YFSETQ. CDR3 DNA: TGCGCCAGCCGGACAGATAGCAATCAGCCCCAGCATTTT. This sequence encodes CASRTDSNQPQHF. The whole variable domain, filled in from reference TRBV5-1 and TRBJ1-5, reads KAGVTQTPRYLIKTRGQQVTLSCSPISGHRSVSWYQQTPGQGLQFLFEYFSETQRNKGNFPGRFSGRQFSNSRSEMNVSTLELGDSALYLCASRTDSNQPQHFGDGTRLSIL.

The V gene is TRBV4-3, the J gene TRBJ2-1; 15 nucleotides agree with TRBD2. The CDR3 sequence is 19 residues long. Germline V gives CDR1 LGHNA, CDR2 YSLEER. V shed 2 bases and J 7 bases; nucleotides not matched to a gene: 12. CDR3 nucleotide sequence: TGCGCCAGCAGCCAACAACAGGGTGGACTAGCGGGAGGGATAAATGAGCAGTTCTTC. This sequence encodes CASSQQQGGLAGGINEQFF.

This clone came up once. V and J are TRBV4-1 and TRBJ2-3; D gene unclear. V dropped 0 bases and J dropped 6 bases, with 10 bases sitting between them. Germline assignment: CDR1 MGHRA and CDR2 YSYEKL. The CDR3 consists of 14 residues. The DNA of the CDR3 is TGCGCCAGCAGCCAAGAAGAGCGCTTGGATACGCAGTATTTT. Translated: CASSQEERLDTQYF.

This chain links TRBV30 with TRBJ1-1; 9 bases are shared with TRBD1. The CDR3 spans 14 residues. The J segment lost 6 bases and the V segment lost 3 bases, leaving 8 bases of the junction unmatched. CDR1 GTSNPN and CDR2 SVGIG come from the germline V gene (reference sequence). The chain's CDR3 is CAWRGGTGLPEAFF. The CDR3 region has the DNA TGTGCCTGGAGGGGCGGGACAGGGTTACCTGAAGCTTTCTTT.

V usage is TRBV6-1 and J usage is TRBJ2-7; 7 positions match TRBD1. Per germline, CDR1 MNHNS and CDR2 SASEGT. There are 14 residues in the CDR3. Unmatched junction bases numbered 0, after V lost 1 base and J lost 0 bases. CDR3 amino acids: CASSEGDSSYEQYF. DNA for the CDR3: TGTGCCAGCAGTGAAGGGGACAGCTCCTACGAGCAGTACTTC.

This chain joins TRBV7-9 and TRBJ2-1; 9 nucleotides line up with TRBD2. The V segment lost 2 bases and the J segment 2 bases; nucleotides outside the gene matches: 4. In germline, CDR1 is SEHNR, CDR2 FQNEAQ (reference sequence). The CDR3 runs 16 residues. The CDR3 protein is CASSLLPSGTYNEQFF. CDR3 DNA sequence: TGTGCCAGCAGCTTACTTCCTAGCGGGACCTACAATGAGCAGTTCTTC. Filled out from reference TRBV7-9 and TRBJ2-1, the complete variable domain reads DTGVSQNPRHKITKRGQNVTFRCDPISEHNRLYWYRQTLGQGPEFLTYFQNEAQLEKSRLLSDRFSAERPKGSFSTLEIQRTEQGDSAMYLCASSLLPSGTYNEQFFGPGTRLTVL.

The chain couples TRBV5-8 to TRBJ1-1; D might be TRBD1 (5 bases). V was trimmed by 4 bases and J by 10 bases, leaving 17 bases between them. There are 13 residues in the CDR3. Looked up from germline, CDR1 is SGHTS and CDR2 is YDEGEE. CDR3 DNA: TGTGCCAGCAGCCCCTTGCGGGGGAACGGAGCTTTCTTT. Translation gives CASSPLRGNGAFF.

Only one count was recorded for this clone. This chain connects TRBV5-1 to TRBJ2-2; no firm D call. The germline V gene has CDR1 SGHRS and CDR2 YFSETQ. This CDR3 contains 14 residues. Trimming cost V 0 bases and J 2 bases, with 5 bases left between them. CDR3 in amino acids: CASSLGVNTGELFF. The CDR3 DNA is TGCGCCAGCAGCTTGGGCGTAAACACCGGGGAGCTGTTTTTT.

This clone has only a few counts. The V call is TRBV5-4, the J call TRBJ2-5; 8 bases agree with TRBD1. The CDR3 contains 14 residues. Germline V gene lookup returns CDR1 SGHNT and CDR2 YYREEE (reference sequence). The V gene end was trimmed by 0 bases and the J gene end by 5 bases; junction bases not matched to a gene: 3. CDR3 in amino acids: CASSLDRGLETQYF. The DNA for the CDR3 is TGTGCCAGCAGCTTGGACAGGGGGTTGGAGACCCAGTACTTC.

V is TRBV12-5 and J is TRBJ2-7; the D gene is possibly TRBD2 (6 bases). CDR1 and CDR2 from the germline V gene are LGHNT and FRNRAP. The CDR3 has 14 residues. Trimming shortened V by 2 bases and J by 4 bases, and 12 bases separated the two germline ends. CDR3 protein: CASGLHGTQYEQYF. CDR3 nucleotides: TGTGCTAGTGGTTTGCACGGGACTCAGTACGAGCAGTACTTC.

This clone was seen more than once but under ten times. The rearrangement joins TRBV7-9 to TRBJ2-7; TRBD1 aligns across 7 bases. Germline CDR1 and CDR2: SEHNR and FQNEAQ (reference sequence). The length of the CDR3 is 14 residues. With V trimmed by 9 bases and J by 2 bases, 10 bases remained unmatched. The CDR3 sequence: CASGKPGQPYEQYF. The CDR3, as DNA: TGTGCCAGTGGAAAGCCGGGACAGCCCTACGAGCAGTACTTC. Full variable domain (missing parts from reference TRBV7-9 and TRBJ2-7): DTGVSQNPRHKITKRGQNVTFRCDPISEHNRLYWYRQTLGQGPEFLTYFQNEAQLEKSRLLSDRFSAERPKGSFSTLEIQRTEQGDSAMYLCASGKPGQPYEQYFGPGTRLTVT.

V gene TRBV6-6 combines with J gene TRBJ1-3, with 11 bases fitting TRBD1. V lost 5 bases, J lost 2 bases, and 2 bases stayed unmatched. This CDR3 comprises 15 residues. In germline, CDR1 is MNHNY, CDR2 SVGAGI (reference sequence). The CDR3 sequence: CASSEDRGPGNTIYF. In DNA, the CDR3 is TGTGCCAGCAGTGAGGACAGGGGGCCTGGAAACACCATATATTTT.

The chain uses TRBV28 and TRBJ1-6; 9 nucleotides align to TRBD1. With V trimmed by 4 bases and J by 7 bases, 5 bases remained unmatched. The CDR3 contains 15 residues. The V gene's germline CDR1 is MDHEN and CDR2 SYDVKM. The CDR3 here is CASSSGTGWNSPLHF. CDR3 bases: TGTGCCAGCAGTTCCGGGACAGGGTGGAATTCACCCCTCCACTTT.

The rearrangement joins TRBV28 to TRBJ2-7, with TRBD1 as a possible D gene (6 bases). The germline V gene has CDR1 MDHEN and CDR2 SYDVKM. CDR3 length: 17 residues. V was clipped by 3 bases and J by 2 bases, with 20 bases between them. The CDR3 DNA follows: TGTGCCAGCAGTTTTTTTGGGAAAATACAGGGAACCTACGAGCAGTACTTC. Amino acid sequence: CASSFFGKIQGTYEQYF.